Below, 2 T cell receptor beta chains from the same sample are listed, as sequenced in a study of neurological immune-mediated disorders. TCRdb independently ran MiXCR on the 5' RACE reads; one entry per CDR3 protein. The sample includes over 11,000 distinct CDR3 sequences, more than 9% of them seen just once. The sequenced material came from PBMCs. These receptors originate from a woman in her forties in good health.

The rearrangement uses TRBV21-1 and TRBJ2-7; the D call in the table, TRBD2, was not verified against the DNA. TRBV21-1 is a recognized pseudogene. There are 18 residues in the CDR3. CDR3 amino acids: CASSKAGSGGPRADEQYF. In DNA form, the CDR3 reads TGTGCCAGCAGCAAAGCTGGTAGCGGGGGCCCAAGGGCGGACGAGCAGTACTTC.

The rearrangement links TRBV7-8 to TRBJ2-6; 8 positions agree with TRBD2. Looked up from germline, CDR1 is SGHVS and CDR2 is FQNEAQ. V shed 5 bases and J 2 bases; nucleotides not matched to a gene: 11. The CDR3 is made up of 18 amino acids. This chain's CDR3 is CASSRERGGTPGANVLTF. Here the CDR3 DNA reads TGTGCCAGCAGCCGAGAGCGCGGGGGGACGCCTGGGGCCAACGTCCTGACTTTC. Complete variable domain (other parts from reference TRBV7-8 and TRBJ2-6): GAGVSQSPRYKVAKRGQDVALRCDPISGHVSLFWYQQALGQGPEFLTYFQNEAQLDKSGLPSDRFFAERPEGSVSTLKIQRTQQEDSAVYLCASSRERGGTPGANVLTFGAGSRLTVL.